This TCR beta chain is drawn from a study of vaccination effects on CD4 cells after COVID-19. Investigators separated out CD4+ T cells once around nine days of culture had passed. Some clones are missing from TCRdb's copy, which holds only in-frame ones; the method was immunoSEQ multiplex PCR. The sample holds around 37,000 clones, approximately 75% seen once. Details on this clone: Its specificity is unknown.

The receptor was derived from a human donor who received a COVID-19 vaccine. This specimen was CD4+ T cells from PBMCs cultured without peptide, taken before COVID-19 vaccination.

CDR3 coding DNA: TGTGCCAGTAGTTCCCCAGGGGGCACCGGGGAGCTGTTTTTT. Residues: CASSSPGGTGELFF. The V and J genes are TRBV19 and TRBJ2-2, with TRBD1 matching 7 bases. The CDR3 has 14 residues. Trimming cost V 5 bases and J 4 bases; bases outside gene matches: 4. The germline CDR1 and CDR2 sequences are LNHDA and SQIVND (reference sequence).